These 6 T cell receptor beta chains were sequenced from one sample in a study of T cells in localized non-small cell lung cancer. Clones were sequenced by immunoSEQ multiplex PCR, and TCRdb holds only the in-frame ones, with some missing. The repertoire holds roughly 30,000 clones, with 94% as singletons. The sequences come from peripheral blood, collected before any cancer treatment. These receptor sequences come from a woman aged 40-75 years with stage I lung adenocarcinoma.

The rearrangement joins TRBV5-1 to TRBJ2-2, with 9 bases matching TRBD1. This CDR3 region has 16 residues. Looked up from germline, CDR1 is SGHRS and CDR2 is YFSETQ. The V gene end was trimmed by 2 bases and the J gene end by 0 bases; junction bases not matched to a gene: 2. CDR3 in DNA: TGCGCCAGCAGCTTCACAGGGGGCGCGAACACCGGGGAGCTGTTTTTT. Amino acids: CASSFTGGANTGELFF.

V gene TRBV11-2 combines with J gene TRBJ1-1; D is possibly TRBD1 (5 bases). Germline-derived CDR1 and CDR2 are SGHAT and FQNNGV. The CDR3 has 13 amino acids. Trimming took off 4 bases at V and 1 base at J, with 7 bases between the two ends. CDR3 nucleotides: TGTGCCAGCAGCTCCGGGGGGAACACTGAAGCTTTCTTT. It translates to CASSSGGNTEAFF.

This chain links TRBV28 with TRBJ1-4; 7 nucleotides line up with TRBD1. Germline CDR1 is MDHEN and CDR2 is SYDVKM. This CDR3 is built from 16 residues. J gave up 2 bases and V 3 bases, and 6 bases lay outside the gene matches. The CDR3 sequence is CASSFSAGQTNEKLFF. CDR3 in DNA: TGTGCCAGCAGTTTTAGTGCGGGACAGACTAATGAAAAACTGTTTTTT.

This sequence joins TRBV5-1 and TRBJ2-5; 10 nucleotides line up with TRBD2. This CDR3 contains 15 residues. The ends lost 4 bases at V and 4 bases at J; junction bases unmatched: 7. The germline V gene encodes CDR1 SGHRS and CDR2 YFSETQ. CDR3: CASSNLAGVPETQYF. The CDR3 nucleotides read TGCGCCAGCAGCAATCTAGCGGGAGTGCCAGAGACCCAGTACTTC. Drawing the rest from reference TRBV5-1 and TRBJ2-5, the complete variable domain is KAGVTQTPRYLIKTRGQQVTLSCSPISGHRSVSWYQQTPGQGLQFLFEYFSETQRNKGNFPGRFSGRQFSNSRSEMNVSTLELGDSALYLCASSNLAGVPETQYFGPGTRLLVL.

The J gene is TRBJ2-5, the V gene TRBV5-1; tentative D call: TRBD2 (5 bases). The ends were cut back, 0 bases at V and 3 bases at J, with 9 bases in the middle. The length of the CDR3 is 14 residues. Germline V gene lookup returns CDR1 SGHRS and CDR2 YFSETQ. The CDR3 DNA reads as TGCGCCAGCAGCTTGGTCAACGGGGAAGAGACCCAGTACTTC. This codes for CASSLVNGEETQYF.

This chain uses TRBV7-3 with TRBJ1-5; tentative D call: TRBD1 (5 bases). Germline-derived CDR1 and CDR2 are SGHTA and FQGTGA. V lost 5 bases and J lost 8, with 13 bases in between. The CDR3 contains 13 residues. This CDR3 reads CASSRGAGKPQHF. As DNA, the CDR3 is TGTGCCAGCAGCCGAGGGGCAGGGAAGCCCCAGCATTTT.